Below are 20 T cell receptor beta chains sequenced from a single sample in a study of blood T cell repertoires in COVID-19. Using immunoSEQ multiplex PCR, the repertoire was profiled, and TCRdb retains in-frame clones only, with some absent. The sample records 180,000 or so clones, roughly 89% being singletons. The sequencing input was peripheral blood. The source is a man between 18 and 35 years old with active or convalescent COVID-19.

The V and J genes are TRBV2 and TRBJ2-7, with D tentatively TRBD2 (6 bases). The CDR3 is made up of 14 amino acids. Germline CDR1 SNHLY, CDR2 FYNNEI. V lost 8 bases and J lost 2, with 16 bases in between. The CDR3 is CASAPGRGTYEQYV. CDR3 bases: TGTGCCAGCGCCCCGGGACGGGGGACCTACGAGCAGTACGTC.

The chain links TRBV5-6 to TRBJ2-3; D is unclear. V was trimmed by 0 bases and J by 4 bases, leaving 9 bases between them. Germline lookup yields CDR1 SGHDT and CDR2 YYEEEE. This CDR3 comprises 14 residues. In nucleotides, the CDR3 is TGTGCCAGCAGCTTGGCCGTCGGGTCAGATACGCAGTATTTT. Amino acid sequence: CASSLAVGSDTQYF. Full variable domain (remainder filled in from reference TRBV5-6 and TRBJ2-3): DAGVTQSPTHLIKTRGQQVTLRCSPKSGHDTVSWYQQALGQGPQFIFQYYEEEERQRGNFPDRFSGHQFPNYSSELNVNALLLGDSALYLCASSLAVGSDTQYFGPGTRLTVL.

Only a few counts were recorded for this clone. V gene TRBV24-1 combines with J gene TRBJ1-3; D is unclear. The CDR3 covers 16 residues. CDR1 KGHDR and CDR2 SFDVKD come from the germline V gene. Trimming cost V 1 base and J 4 bases, with 13 bases left between them. The chain's CDR3 is CATSDFERALGNTIYF. As DNA, the CDR3 is TGTGCCACCAGTGATTTTGAGAGGGCGTTAGGAAACACCATATATTTT.

This clone has just one count. The DNA of the CDR3 is TGTGCCAGCTCCCCCGGGAGCTCCTACGAGCAGTACGTC. Its translation: CASSPGSSYEQYV. This chain uses TRBV19 with TRBJ2-7, with D maybe TRBD2 (6 bases). V shed 9 bases and J shed 0 bases, with 12 bases lying between them. In germline, CDR1 is LNHDA, CDR2 SQIVND (reference sequence). The CDR3 is 13 residues long.

The V gene is TRBV15, the J gene TRBJ2-5; TRBD2 matches at 9 bases. After removal of 1 base from V and 4 bases from J, the junction contained 13 bases not matched to a gene. CDR1 and CDR2 from the germline V gene are LNHNV and YYDKDF (reference sequence). This CDR3 is 18 amino acids long. The DNA for the CDR3 is TGTGCCACCAGCAGAGCCCGGATGGCGGGAGGGCCGGGAGAGACCCAGTACTTC. It encodes CATSRARMAGGPGETQYF. The whole variable domain, remainder taken from reference TRBV15 and TRBJ2-5, is DAMVIQNPRYQVTQFGKPVTLSCSQTLNHNVMYWYQQKSSQAPKLLFHYYDKDFNNEADTPDNFQSRRPNTSFCFLDIRSPGLGDTAMYLCATSRARMAGGPGETQYFGPGTRLLVL.

DNA for the CDR3: TGTGCCAGCAGTTCGGGTCCACAGCCCCAGCATTTT. Protein: CASSSGPQPQHF. The chain employs TRBV28 and TRBJ1-5; D remains ambiguous. CDR3 length equals 12 residues. The germline V gene has CDR1 MDHEN and CDR2 SYDVKM. Trimming removed 4 bases from V and 7 bases from J, with 8 bases in between.

The V and J genes are TRBV27 and TRBJ1-2; D is perhaps TRBD1 (6 bases). Germline-derived CDR1 and CDR2 are MNHEY and SMNVEV (reference sequence). The CDR3 extends over 13 amino acids. Trimming took 3 bases from V and 6 from J, leaving 11 bases between them. CDR3 loop: CASSLGAGNGYTF. CDR3 DNA sequence: TGTGCCAGCAGTTTGGGGGCAGGGAATGGCTACACCTTC.

The chain joins TRBV11-3 to TRBJ2-1, with D perhaps matching TRBD1 (5 bases). With 2 bases removed from V and 7 bases from J, the gap between germline ends came to 15 bases. The CDR3 length is 15 residues. CDR1 is SGHNT, CDR2 YENEEA, per germline. The CDR3 spells CASSLSPQGPNEQFF. CDR3 DNA sequence: TGTGCCAGCAGCTTATCCCCCCAGGGCCCGAATGAGCAGTTCTTC.

The chain recombines TRBV2 with TRBJ2-7; D is unresolved. Trimming shortened V by 6 bases and J by 0 bases, and 9 bases separated the two germline ends. CDR3 length: 13 amino acids. CDR1 is SNHLY, CDR2 FYNNEI, per germline. CDR3: CASRGSASYEQYV. The CDR3 bases are TGTGCCAGCAGAGGCAGCGCCTCCTACGAGCAGTACGTC.

V is TRBV18 and J is TRBJ1-5; D remains unclear. This CDR3 contains 15 residues. Germline assignment: CDR1 KGHSH and CDR2 LQKENI. The V gene lost 1 base and the J gene lost 5 bases, with 12 bases spanning the gap. CDR3 in DNA: TGTGCCAGCTCACCACGCTCAGGTCCGGATCAGCCCCAGCATTTT. Amino acids: CASSPRSGPDQPQHF.

The rearrangement joins TRBV6-2 or TRBV6-3 to TRBJ1-1; D gene ambiguous. Trimming left V 2 bases short and J 5 bases short, with 6 bases between. Germline V CDR1 and CDR2: MNHEY, SVGEGT. This CDR3 is built from 12 residues. The DNA of the CDR3 is TGTGCCAGCAGTTACCAGGTTACTGAAGCTTTCTTT. The encoded protein is CASSYQVTEAFF.

The rearrangement uses TRBV7-9 and TRBJ1-1, with 9 bases aligning to TRBD1. Germline CDR1 is SEHNR and CDR2 is FQNEAQ (reference sequence). The trim removed 5 bases at V and 8 bases at J, leaving 9 bases unmatched. The CDR3 has 14 residues. This chain's CDR3 is CASSHGTGKGEAFF. The CDR3 DNA reads TGTGCCAGCAGCCACGGGACAGGGAAGGGCGAAGCTTTCTTT.

The CDR3 DNA sequence: TGTGCCACCAGCAGGGTAGGACAGGGCAATTATGGCTACACCTTC. The encoded protein is CATSRVGQGNYGYTF. J is TRBJ1-2 and V is TRBV15, with 8 bases lining up with TRBD1. This CDR3 has 15 residues. J lost 5 bases, V lost 3 bases, and 8 bases had no gene match. The germline V gene encodes CDR1 LNHNV and CDR2 YYDKDF (reference sequence).

This chain connects TRBV2 to TRBJ2-3; D is unresolved. The CDR3 runs to 15 residues. V lost 7 bases and J lost 0, with 14 bases in between. The germline V gene encodes CDR1 SNHLY and CDR2 FYNNEI. CDR3 nucleotide sequence: TGTGCCAGCACGGTCAGGTCCCCTAGCACAGATACGCAGTATTTT. This sequence encodes CASTVRSPSTDTQYF.

This sequence joins TRBV21-1 and TRBJ2-3; the D segment call TRBD1 is taken from the table without a DNA check. TRBV21-1 is annotated as a pseudogene. The CDR3 length is 15 residues. In DNA form, the CDR3 reads TGTGCCAGCAGCAACCGGGACAGCCTCACAGATACGCAGTATTTT. Its protein product is CASSNRDSLTDTQYF.

The chain couples TRBV5-6 to TRBJ1-2, with TRBD1 identical over 7 bases. V lost 4 bases, J lost 0 bases, and 9 bases stayed unmatched. Germline CDR1 is SGHDT and CDR2 is YYEEEE. This CDR3 comprises 16 residues. CDR3 region: CASSRQGEDANYGYTF. The DNA of the CDR3 is TGTGCCAGCAGCCGACAGGGTGAAGATGCTAACTATGGCTACACCTTC.

The chain combines TRBV30 with TRBJ2-4; D is possibly TRBD2 (5 bases). The CDR3 is 14 amino acids. Between the trimmed V and J ends, which lost 0 bases and 0 bases, there was a span of 6 bases. In germline, CDR1 is GTSNPN, CDR2 SVGIG (reference sequence). DNA of the CDR3: TGTGCCTGGAGTGTGCGGGTAGCCAAAAACATTCAGTACTTC. It is translated as CAWSVRVAKNIQYF. Full variable domain (remainder filled in from reference TRBV30 and TRBJ2-4): SQTIHQWPATLVQPVGSPLSLECTVEGTSNPNLYWYRQAAGRGLQLLFYSVGIGQISSEVPQNLSASRPQDRQFILSSKKLLLSDSGFYLCAWSVRVAKNIQYFGAGTRLSVL.

V gene TRBV14 combines with J gene TRBJ1-1; D gene ambiguous. In germline, CDR1 is SGHDN, CDR2 FVKESK. Trimming shortened V by 5 bases and J by 10 bases, and 17 bases separated the two germline ends. This CDR3 spans 13 amino acids. The CDR3 reads CASSFLPRVGAFF. The CDR3 coding sequence is TGTGCCAGCAGCTTCCTCCCCCGGGTTGGAGCTTTCTTT.

This chain links TRBV4-2 with TRBJ1-3, with D possibly being TRBD1 (6 bases). Germline CDR1 is LGHNA and CDR2 is YNFKEQ. The germline V and J ends were trimmed by 2 bases and 3 bases, with 14 bases remaining between them. The CDR3 spans 16 residues. CDR3 amino acids: CASSQSGQMGGNTIYF. The CDR3 bases are TGTGCCAGCAGCCAATCCGGACAGATGGGTGGAAACACCATATATTTT.

The genes are TRBV19 and TRBJ1-1; a weak D match, TRBD1 (6 bases). V dropped 5 bases and J dropped 6 bases, with 19 bases sitting between them. Germline assignment: CDR1 LNHDA and CDR2 SQIVND (reference sequence). This CDR3 contains 15 residues. DNA for the CDR3: TGTGCCAGTAGTGCCCGTTTAGGGGGGGAGGCTGAAGCTTTCTTT. Residues: CASSARLGGEAEAFF.